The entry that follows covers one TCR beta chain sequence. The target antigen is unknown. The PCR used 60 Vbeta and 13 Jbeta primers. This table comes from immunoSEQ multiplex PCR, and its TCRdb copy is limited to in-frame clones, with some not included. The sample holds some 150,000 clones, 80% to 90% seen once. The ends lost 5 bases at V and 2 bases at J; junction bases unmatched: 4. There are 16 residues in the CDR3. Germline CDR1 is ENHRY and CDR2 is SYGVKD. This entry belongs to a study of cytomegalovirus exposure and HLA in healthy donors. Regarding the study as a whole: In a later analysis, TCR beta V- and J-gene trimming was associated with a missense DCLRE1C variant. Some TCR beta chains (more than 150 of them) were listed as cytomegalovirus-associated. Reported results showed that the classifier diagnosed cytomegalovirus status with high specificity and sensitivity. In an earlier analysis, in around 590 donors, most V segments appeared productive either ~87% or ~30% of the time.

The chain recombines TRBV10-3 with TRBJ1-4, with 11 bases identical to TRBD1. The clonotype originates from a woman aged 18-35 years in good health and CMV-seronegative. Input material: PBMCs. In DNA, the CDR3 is TGTGCCATCAGTCCCGGGACAGGGGGGACTAATGAAAAACTGTTTTTT. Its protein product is CAISPGTGGTNEKLFF.